This entry features one T cell receptor beta chain sequence. The same CDR3 arises from other DNA sequences in this sample as well. The data derive from a study of control samples from healthy donors and cancer patients. The J segment lost 4 bases and the V segment lost 2 bases, leaving 6 bases of the junction unmatched. This CDR3 spans 15 amino acids. Germline CDR1 KGHSH, CDR2 LQKENI. Using immunoSEQ multiplex PCR, the repertoire was profiled, and TCRdb retains in-frame clones only, with some absent. The repertoire includes hundreds of thousands of clones, almost 85% of them detected once, and about an eighth sits in the top ten.

Sequencing was done on a sample of PBMCs. This clonotype originated in a woman between 55 and 75 years old with lung cancer. The J gene is TRBJ2-7, the V gene TRBV18; 9 nucleotides match TRBD1. The CDR3 sequence: CASSPSGQGFYEQYF. The CDR3 region has the DNA TGTGCCAGCTCACCATCCGGACAGGGGTTTTACGAGCAGTACTTC.